This TCR beta chain was obtained from a study of metastatic and nonmetastatic thyroid tumors. With MiXCR, TCRdb reprocessed the PCR reads. This table has 25,000 to 35,000 clones, about 32% appearing once. From germline, CDR1 is DFQATT and CDR2 SNEGSKA (reference sequence). The J segment lost 8 bases and the V segment lost 0 bases, leaving 16 bases of the junction unmatched. This CDR3 spans 18 amino acids. Each patient came to thyroid surgery without any prior treatment (of any kind). Sequenced: blood. The sequence derives from a female donor with papillary thyroid cancer or a benign thyroid nodule (not recorded which). Some clones in this sample may be carry-over from other donors' samples. The V and J genes are TRBV20-1 and TRBJ2-1; 10 bases line up with TRBD2. CDR3 DNA sequence: TGCAGTGCTAGAGATTATATGTCTAGCGGGAGACGCGCAGATGAGCAGTTCTTC. Residues: CSARDYMSSGRRADEQFF.